These 21 T cell receptor beta chains were sequenced from one sample in a study of early T cells in non-severe SARS-CoV-2 infection. TCRdb reprocessed the 5' RACE reads via MiXCR and lists one record per CDR3 protein. The top ten clones hold less than 4.5% of a sample with under 65,000 distinct CDR3 sequences, around an eighth of them seen once. Sequenced: whole blood. These TCRs come from an adult who was a healthcare worker with PCR-confirmed SARS-CoV-2 infection or an uninfected control (not recorded which).

The V gene is TRBV7-2, the J gene TRBJ2-3; 8 nucleotides align to TRBD2. V lost 0 bases, J lost 5 bases, and 4 bases stayed unmatched. Germline CDR1 is SGHTA and CDR2 is FQGNSA. This CDR3 spans 15 amino acids. Written as DNA, the CDR3 is TGTGCCAGCAGCTTAGCGGGGCTAGCGGGAGATACGCAGTATTTT. As protein: CASSLAGLAGDTQYF.

This chain connects TRBV7-3 to TRBJ1-3; D remains ambiguous. V was clipped by 5 bases and J by 9 bases, with 14 bases between them. Germline loops: CDR1 SGHTA, CDR2 FQGTGA. The CDR3 runs to 13 residues. The CDR3 loop reads CASSPAPTGTIYF. The CDR3 coding sequence is TGTGCCAGCAGCCCCGCGCCTACGGGCACCATATATTTT.

The sample holds many counts of this clonotype. This sequence joins TRBV19 and TRBJ2-2, with a tentative D call TRBD2 (6 bases). Germline CDR1 LNHDA, CDR2 SQIVND (reference sequence). The V and J ends lost 5 bases and 3 bases respectively, with 19 bases between them. CDR3 size: 17 residues. CDR3 loop: CASSRIRGVGDTGELFF. As DNA, the CDR3 is TGTGCCAGTAGTCGCATCCGCGGGGTGGGTGACACCGGGGAGCTGTTTTTT.

In this sample, this clonotype turned up many times. V usage is TRBV9 and J usage is TRBJ2-7; tentatively, D is TRBD2 (7 bases). Looked up from germline, CDR1 is SGDLS and CDR2 is YYNGEE. The CDR3 length is 13 residues. V was pared by 3 bases and J by 6 bases, with 13 bases between. CDR3 bases: TGTGCCAGCAGCGACGGGGGGCTAGTCGAGCAGTACTTC. Protein sequence: CASSDGGLVEQYF.

The V gene is TRBV11-2, the J gene TRBJ1-6; tentatively, D is TRBD1 (6 bases). V gave up 6 bases and J gave up 0 bases, with 12 bases separating them. The length of the CDR3 is 16 residues. CDR1 is SGHAT and CDR2 is FQNNGV in the germline V gene. CDR3 nucleotide sequence: TGTGCCAGCAGACGGACAGATAGCTCCTATAATTCACCCCTCCACTTT. Protein product: CASRRTDSSYNSPLHF.

The V call is TRBV20-1, the J call TRBJ2-1; a weak D match, TRBD2 (6 bases). Germline CDR1 is DFQATT and CDR2 is SNEGSKA (reference sequence). The CDR3 is 13 residues long. Between the trimmed V and J ends, which lost 6 bases and 0 bases, there was a span of 9 bases. The CDR3 reads CSAGGVSYNEQFF. CDR3 coding DNA: TGCAGTGCAGGAGGGGTCTCCTACAATGAGCAGTTCTTC.

The V and J genes are TRBV2 and TRBJ2-3, with no clear D. The germline gives CDR1 SNHLY, CDR2 FYNNEI. The V end lost 8 bases, the J end lost 2 bases, and 5 bases lay between the germline ends. The CDR3 contains 11 residues. DNA of the CDR3: TGTGCCAGCCCGCTCACAGATACGCAGTATTTT. It is translated as CASPLTDTQYF.

This clonotype was counted a few times. This rearrangement joins TRBV5-1 to TRBJ2-1; possibly TRBD2 for D (6 bases). The CDR3 consists of 14 residues. The germline V and J ends were trimmed by 5 bases and 0 bases, with 9 bases remaining between them. CDR1 is SGHRS, CDR2 YFSETQ, per germline. Here the CDR3 DNA reads TGCGCCAGCAGGCCCGGGAGCTCCTACAATGAGCAGTTCTTC. The encoded protein is CASRPGSSYNEQFF.

At least ten counts were recorded for this clonotype. The gene calls are TRBV20-1 and TRBJ1-5; D not resolved. Germline values: CDR1 DFQATT, CDR2 SNEGSKA (reference sequence). This CDR3 contains 14 residues. V dropped 0 bases and J dropped 7 bases, with 13 bases sitting between them. CDR3 bases: TGCAGTGCTAGAGATGGGTTCTTGAGCCAGCCCCAGCATTTT. It is translated as CSARDGFLSQPQHF.

This clonotype has only a few counts. The rearrangement uses TRBV7-9 and TRBJ1-1; the D is unclear. Germline values: CDR1 SEHNR, CDR2 FQNEAQ (reference sequence). CDR3 length: 13 residues. Trimming cost V 5 bases and J 4 bases, with 11 bases left between them. In DNA, the CDR3 is TGTGCCAGCAGCCAACAGTTGGCCACTGAAGCTTTCTTT. Its protein product is CASSQQLATEAFF.

This clonotype was detected many times. V gene TRBV28 combines with J gene TRBJ1-6, with 7 bases that match TRBD1. The V gene end was trimmed by 2 bases and the J gene end by 9 bases; junction bases not matched to a gene: 7. Per the germline V gene, CDR1 is MDHEN and CDR2 is SYDVKM. CDR3 length: 15 amino acids. The CDR3 sequence is CASSLRTGFGSPLHF. The CDR3 nucleotides are TGTGCCAGCAGTTTAAGGACAGGCTTTGGTTCACCCCTCCACTTT.

This clonotype was picked up many times. This sequence joins TRBV6-4 and TRBJ2-3; a weak D match, TRBD1 (7 bases). The CDR3 is 14 amino acids. The V gene's germline CDR1 is MRHNA and CDR2 SNTAGT. V was trimmed by 6 bases and J by 3 bases, leaving 13 bases between them. The CDR3, as DNA: TGTGCCAGCAGCTTACAGGGGAGGACAGATACGCAGTATTTT. Translation: CASSLQGRTDTQYF.

V is TRBV19 and J is TRBJ2-5; D call uncertain. This CDR3 has 13 residues. V was clipped by 2 bases and J by 5 bases, with 9 bases between them. The germline CDR1 and CDR2 sequences are LNHDA and SQIVND (reference sequence). The CDR3 nucleotides read TGTGCCAGTAGTATATTCCACAGCGAGACCCAGTACTTC. Encoded protein: CASSIFHSETQYF.

The chain links TRBV28 to TRBJ2-7, with D possibly matching TRBD2 (5 bases). This CDR3 contains 13 residues. V was clipped by 6 bases and J by 4 bases, with 13 bases between them. Germline CDR1 reads MDHEN; CDR2 reads SYDVKM. CDR3 coding DNA: TGTGCCAGCAGGACCGGGAACCTTTACGAGCAGTACTTC. This gives the protein CASRTGNLYEQYF. The full variable domain, completed using reference TRBV28 and TRBJ2-7, is DVKVTQSSRYLVKRTGEKVFLECVQDMDHENMFWYRQDPGLGLRLIYFSYDVKMKEKGDIPEGYSVSREKKERFSLILESASTNQTSMYLCASRTGNLYEQYFGPGTRLTVT.

This clonotype was seen many times. The CDR3 reads CASSSTSGIDTQYF. The CDR3 nucleotides read TGCGCCAGCAGCTCGACTAGCGGGATAGATACGCAGTATTTT. This chain connects TRBV5-1 to TRBJ2-3; TRBD2 matches 11 bases. CDR3 size: 14 residues. Germline loops: CDR1 SGHRS, CDR2 YFSETQ. V lost 3 bases, J lost 5 bases, and 2 bases stayed unmatched.

The CDR3 nucleotides are TGCAGTGCTTCTACGACAGGGGGCGAATCTGAAGCTTTCTTT. It is translated as CSASTTGGESEAFF. The chain recombines TRBV20-1 with TRBJ1-1; 10 nucleotides match TRBD1. CDR3 length: 14 amino acids. V shed 5 bases, J shed 6 bases, and the junction held 9 bases outside the gene matches. Germline CDR1 is DFQATT and CDR2 is SNEGSKA (reference sequence).

The V and J genes are TRBV28 and TRBJ2-7, with 7 bases lining up with TRBD1. This CDR3 contains 17 residues. Germline V gene data show CDR1 as MDHEN and CDR2 as SYDVKM. V gave up 2 bases and J gave up 3 bases; unmatched junction bases: 13. The CDR3 loop reads CASSLKQGGRSGYEQYF. The CDR3 nucleotides are TGTGCCAGCAGTTTAAAGCAAGGGGGCAGGTCGGGCTACGAGCAGTACTTC. Full variable domain (remainder filled in from reference TRBV28 and TRBJ2-7): DVKVTQSSRYLVKRTGEKVFLECVQDMDHENMFWYRQDPGLGLRLIYFSYDVKMKEKGDIPEGYSVSREKKERFSLILESASTNQTSMYLCASSLKQGGRSGYEQYFGPGTRLTVT.

J is TRBJ2-7 and V is TRBV5-1, with a tentative D call TRBD2 (6 bases). With 6 bases removed from V and 0 bases from J, the gap between germline ends came to 13 bases. Germline CDR1 and CDR2: SGHRS and YFSETQ. CDR3 length: 14 residues. Here the CDR3 reads CASMAGKDSYEQYF. In DNA, the CDR3 is TGCGCCAGCATGGCGGGGAAAGACTCCTACGAGCAGTACTTC.

This clonotype was seen repeatedly, ten times or more. The chain recombines TRBV20-1 with TRBJ2-1, with a weak D call TRBD2 (6 bases). CDR1 and CDR2 from the germline V gene are DFQATT and SNEGSKA (reference sequence). Between the trimmed V and J ends, which lost 2 bases and 9 bases, there was a span of 20 bases. The CDR3 is 15 residues long. The CDR3 DNA is TGCAGTGCTAGACCTCAGGGACTTTTCTATGGTGAGCAGTTCTTC. Translation gives CSARPQGLFYGEQFF.

This clonotype was counted ten times or more. This chain links TRBV16 with TRBJ1-2; no firm D call. This CDR3 has 13 residues. V lost 4 bases and J 2 bases, leaving 8 bases between the germline ends. Per germline, CDR1 KGHSY and CDR2 FQNENV. CDR3 nucleotide sequence: TGTGCCAGCAGCCTCCGCGGGAACTATGGCTACACCTTC. It yields the protein CASSLRGNYGYTF.

In this sample, this clonotype turned up many times. The chain uses TRBV29-1 and TRBJ2-7, with D uncertain. The V and J ends lost 7 bases and 1 base respectively, with 14 bases between them. Germline CDR1 reads SQVTM; CDR2 reads ANQGSEA. The length of the CDR3 is 13 residues. The CDR3: CSAFLGRSYEQYF. The DNA of the CDR3 is TGCAGCGCCTTTTTGGGCAGATCCTACGAGCAGTACTTC.